The TCR beta chain under discussion was sequenced for a study of identifying expanded T cells in peripheral blood. Study-wide results and limits: Across healthy donors, higher total template counts meant significantly greater two-week count variance.

The germline V gene encodes CDR1 GTSNPN and CDR2 SVGIG (reference sequence). The ends lost 3 bases at V and 6 bases at J; junction bases unmatched: 6. There are 15 residues in the CDR3. On this clone itself: What it binds is not known.

Clones were read by immunoSEQ multiplex PCR, and TCRdb kept only the in-frame ones, dropping some. The sample consists of around 95,000 clones, approximately 89% of them appearing once. This clonotype originated in a person aged 18 to 70 in good health. This chain connects TRBV30 to TRBJ1-6, with 9 bases matching TRBD1. Sequencing was carried out using blood. CDR3 sequence reads: CAWSKDRGGNSPLHF. CDR3 in DNA: TGTGCCTGGAGCAAGGACAGGGGAGGTAATTCACCCCTCCACTTT.